What follows are 14 T cell receptor beta chains derived from one specimen sequenced in a study of OX40 agonist ivuxolimab in advanced cancers. Clones were read by immunoSEQ multiplex PCR, and TCRdb kept only the in-frame ones, dropping some. The sample contains approximately 77,000 clones, about 85% of which appear only once. This material consisted of CD4+ or CD8+ T cells sorted from blood, taken in a trial of the OX40 agonist ivuxolimab. These receptors all come from an adult with an advanced solid tumor such as melanoma, head and neck, liver or kidney cancer.

This clone showed up just a few times. The V gene is TRBV19, the J gene TRBJ2-3; D unresolved. The CDR3 is 14 residues long. Trimming removed 6 bases from V and 6 bases from J, with 16 bases in between. Germline loops: CDR1 LNHDA, CDR2 SQIVND (reference sequence). The CDR3 coding sequence is TGTGCCAGTAGCTTAGGACCCCAAGGGGATACGCAGTATTTT. Translated: CASSLGPQGDTQYF.

This clone appeared once. The chain employs TRBV7-9 and TRBJ1-1; 7 bases match TRBD1. V shed 5 bases and J 0 bases; nucleotides not matched to a gene: 3. Germline assignment: CDR1 SEHNR and CDR2 FQNEAQ (reference sequence). CDR3 length: 14 amino acids. This chain's CDR3 is CASSPGGMNTEAFF. CDR3 in DNA: TGTGCCAGCAGCCCAGGGGGTATGAACACTGAAGCTTTCTTT.

This chain connects TRBV29-1 to TRBJ2-3; no definite D call. There are 12 residues in the CDR3. The V end was cut by 5 bases, the J end by 4 bases, with 10 bases between. The germline V gene has CDR1 SQVTM and CDR2 ANQGSEA. CDR3 coding DNA: TGCAGCGTTTATTTCCAGTCAGATACGCAGTATTTT. Encoded protein: CSVYFQSDTQYF.

The rearrangement uses TRBV28 and TRBJ2-1, with 10 bases that match TRBD2. The trim removed 5 bases at V and 3 bases at J, leaving 10 bases unmatched. This CDR3 is built from 17 residues. CDR1 is MDHEN, CDR2 SYDVKM, per germline. In DNA form, the CDR3 reads TGTGCCAGCAGTCCGCCCCCTCTAGCGGGAGTCTACAATGAGCAGTTCTTC. Amino acids: CASSPPPLAGVYNEQFF. The full variable domain, rest sourced from reference TRBV28 and TRBJ2-1, is DVKVTQSSRYLVKRTGEKVFLECVQDMDHENMFWYRQDPGLGLRLIYFSYDVKMKEKGDIPEGYSVSREKKERFSLILESASTNQTSMYLCASSPPPLAGVYNEQFFGPGTRLTVL.

V gene TRBV7-8 combines with J gene TRBJ2-1; 7 bases align to TRBD2. Germline CDR1 is SGHVS and CDR2 is FQNEAQ. The trim removed 4 bases at V and 3 bases at J, leaving 6 bases unmatched. The CDR3 length is 15 residues. CDR3 coding DNA: TGTGCCAGCAGCTCGGGCCCTAGCGGCTACAATGAGCAGTTCTTC. Translation gives CASSSGPSGYNEQFF.

J is TRBJ2-1 and V is TRBV7-7; perhaps TRBD1 as D (6 bases). CDR3 size: 18 residues. The V gene's germline CDR1 is SSHAT and CDR2 FNYEAQ (reference sequence). Trimming took 7 bases from V and 8 from J, leaving 30 bases between them. The CDR3 loop reads CASTYPVLRDTCEYEQFF. The CDR3, as DNA: TGTGCCAGCACTTATCCAGTGCTCCGGGACACGTGTGAATATGAGCAGTTCTTC. The full variable domain, rest sourced from reference TRBV7-7 and TRBJ2-1, is GAGVSQSPRYKVTKRGQDVTLRCDPISSHATLYWYQQALGQGPEFLTYFNYEAQPDKSGLPSDRFSAERPEGSISTLTIQRTEQRDSAMYRCASTYPVLRDTCEYEQFFGPGTRLTVL.

J is TRBJ1-2 and V is TRBV2; D is unclear. Germline CDR1 and CDR2: SNHLY and FYNNEI. V dropped 6 bases and J dropped 2 bases, with 10 bases sitting between them. The CDR3 is made up of 13 amino acids. CDR3 sequence reads: CASSVHGNYGYTF. CDR3 coding DNA: TGTGCCAGCAGCGTACACGGAAACTATGGCTACACCTTC.

This clone was observed a few times. The chain links TRBV28 to TRBJ1-3; no definite D call. Germline values: CDR1 MDHEN, CDR2 SYDVKM. CDR3 length equals 15 residues. Trimming removed 6 bases at V and 0 bases at J, with 12 bases between. The CDR3 nucleotides are TGTGCCAGCAGCCTGAGACCTGCCTCTGGAAACACCATATATTTT. Translating gives CASSLRPASGNTIYF.

This chain uses TRBV6-5 with TRBJ1-5, with a weak D call TRBD1 (6 bases). Germline CDR1 and CDR2: MNHEY and SVGAGI. Deletions cut 8 bases from V and 4 bases from J, with 18 bases between. CDR3 length: 15 residues. For the CDR3, the DNA is TGTGCCAGCCAACCCTCGAACAGGGAAAATCAGCCCCAGCATTTT. As protein: CASQPSNRENQPQHF.

This clone showed up just once. This rearrangement joins TRBV29-1 to TRBJ2-5, with 7 bases matching TRBD2. J gave up 5 bases and V 4 bases, and 10 bases lay outside the gene matches. CDR1 and CDR2 from the germline V gene are SQVTM and ANQGSEA. The CDR3 spans 14 residues. The CDR3 DNA sequence: TGCAGCGTTGCAAGTACCGGGGAGGGGGAGACCCAGTACTTC. Its translation is CSVASTGEGETQYF.

This sequence joins TRBV28 and TRBJ1-2; D call uncertain. Germline assignment: CDR1 MDHEN and CDR2 SYDVKM. Trimming shortened V by 2 bases and J by 0 bases, and 4 bases separated the two germline ends. This CDR3 spans 13 amino acids. CDR3 sequence: CASSLVSNYGYTF. The CDR3 DNA is TGTGCCAGCAGTTTAGTCTCTAACTATGGCTACACCTTC.

This chain connects TRBV30 to TRBJ1-1; D not certain. The CDR3 runs to 15 residues. V lost 4 bases, J lost 2 bases, and 17 bases lay in between. CDR1 is GTSNPN, CDR2 SVGIG, per germline (reference sequence). DNA of the CDR3: TGTGCCTGGAATACCCCTTGGCAGAAAAACACTGAAGCTTTCTTT. It specifies CAWNTPWQKNTEAFF.

The chain has TRBV5-1 and TRBJ1-1; D is undetermined. This CDR3 region has 13 residues. The V gene's germline CDR1 is SGHRS and CDR2 YFSETQ. V was trimmed by 4 bases and J by 11 bases, leaving 18 bases between them. In nucleotides, the CDR3 is TGCGCCAGCAGCCCGATATCGTCCGGCGGGGCTTTCTTT. Protein product: CASSPISSGGAFF.

This clone was detected only a few times. In DNA, the CDR3 is TGCGCCAGCAGCCAAGATCTAGCGAGCTACGAGCAGTACTTC. It is translated as CASSQDLASYEQYF. The rearrangement uses TRBV4-3 and TRBJ2-7; D might be TRBD2 (6 bases). Trimming stripped 0 bases from V and 3 bases from J, with 9 bases between. CDR1 and CDR2 (germline): LGHNA, YSLEER. The CDR3 runs to 14 residues.